A single sample is the source of the 27 T cell receptor beta chains below, sequenced in a study of Graves' ophthalmopathy and Graves' hyperthyroidism. Researchers took RNA transcripts and amplified TCR beta CDR3 regions from them. The first-round RT-PCR employed HTBI primers together with the Qiagen OneStep RT-PCR kit. A multiplex PCR was then performed as the second round. TCRdb recomputed calls from the multiplex PCR reads with MiXCR, one row per CDR3 protein. Of 580,000 or so distinct CDR3 sequences listed, just under 40% are singletons. Sequenced sample: peripheral blood or thyroid tissue (not recorded which). The receptors originated from an adult man with Graves' hyperthyroidism.

Turning to this clonotype: One junction end disagrees with the germline gene, perhaps due to a read error. This chain links TRBV10-3 with TRBJ1-1, with a weak D call TRBD1 (5 bases). The germline V gene has CDR1 ENHRY and CDR2 SYGVKD. CDR3 length: 14 residues. The DNA of the CDR3 is TGTGCCAGCAGTGAAAGGGGCTTGAACACTGAAGCTCTCTTT. This codes for CASSERGLNTEALF.

This clonotype was observed many times. V gene TRBV25-1 combines with J gene TRBJ2-2; TRBD2 aligns across 11 bases. Looked up from germline, CDR1 is MGHDK and CDR2 is SYGVNS. J lost 0 bases, V lost 7 bases, and 4 bases had no gene match. This CDR3 region has 16 residues. The CDR3 bases are TGTGCCAGCACTGGACTAGCGGGCGCGAACACCGGGGAGCTGTTTTTT. It is translated as CASTGLAGANTGELFF.

Details on this clonotype: Possible read error: a much larger clone is one base away. This chain links TRBV2 with TRBJ2-7; a possible D gene is TRBD2 (5 bases). Germline V gene lookup returns CDR1 SNHLY and CDR2 FYNNEI. The CDR3 extends over 15 amino acids. V lost 4 bases and J 3 bases, leaving 16 bases between the germline ends. CDR3 nucleotide sequence: TGTGCCAGCAGTGCTCAGTCGGGAATCTACTACGAGCAGTACTTC. Protein product: CASSAQSGIYYEQYF.

This clonotype came up many times. The V call is TRBV5-1, the J call TRBJ2-5; D perhaps matches TRBD2 (5 bases). Trimming cost V 0 bases and J 2 bases, with 11 bases left between them. The CDR3 extends over 15 amino acids. Per germline, CDR1 SGHRS and CDR2 YFSETQ. This CDR3 reads CASSLAPGIQETQYF. The CDR3 coding sequence is TGCGCCAGCAGCTTGGCCCCCGGGATACAAGAGACCCAGTACTTC.

With respect to this clonotype: The junction differs from germline at one of its ends, possibly a read error. V is TRBV10-3 and J is TRBJ1-1; 7 nucleotides match TRBD1. Germline V lookup: CDR1 ENHRY, CDR2 SYGVKD. This CDR3 spans 14 amino acids. The CDR3 spells CASSSPTGSTEAFF. Here the CDR3 DNA reads TGTGCCAGCAGTTCCCCGACAGGGAGCACTGAAGCTTTCTTT.

The chain uses TRBV7-9 and TRBJ1-2; no reliable D call. CDR3 length equals 15 residues. Germline loops: CDR1 SEHNR, CDR2 FQNEAQ (reference sequence). V shed 1 base and J shed 5 bases, with 14 bases lying between them. In nucleotides, the CDR3 is TGTGCCAGCAGCTTAGATCGGGTGGGGAGTTATGGCTACACCTTC. Protein sequence: CASSLDRVGSYGYTF.

This clonotype appeared many times. The chain carries TRBV29-1 and TRBJ2-7; 7 nucleotides align to TRBD1. V lost 4 bases to trimming and J lost 2 bases; unmatched junction nucleotides: 5. Germline CDR1 and CDR2: SQVTM and ANQGSEA. The CDR3 totals 13 residues. CDR3 sequence: CSVATGSTYEQYF. The DNA of the CDR3 is TGCAGCGTTGCGACAGGGAGTACCTACGAGCAGTACTTC.

This clonotype was seen once. The V and J genes are TRBV29-1 and TRBJ1-2; TRBD1 might be the D (5 bases). Looked up from germline, CDR1 is SQVTM and CDR2 is ANQGSEA. Trimming cost V 2 bases and J 8 bases, with 15 bases left between them. The CDR3 has 13 amino acids. The CDR3 nucleotides are TGCAGCGTTGAACTGGCAGGGAATGGAGGCTACACCTTC. Translating it yields CSVELAGNGGYTF.

The genes are TRBV2 and TRBJ1-5; D remains unclear. Germline loops: CDR1 SNHLY, CDR2 FYNNEI. The CDR3 has 13 residues. The V and J ends lost 9 bases and 14 bases respectively, with 23 bases between them. The CDR3 bases are TGTGCCAGTGCAAGGACTAGCGGAAGCAATGAGCATTTT. This translates into CASARTSGSNEHF.

This chain uses TRBV5-4 with TRBJ1-6; TRBD1 matches at 7 bases. CDR1 is SGHNT, CDR2 YYREEE, per germline (reference sequence). Trimming removed 5 bases from V and 4 bases from J; junction bases left unmatched: 9. CDR3 length: 16 residues. The CDR3 is CASSPIQGIYNSPLHF. CDR3 DNA sequence: TGTGCCAGCAGTCCCATACAGGGGATTTATAATTCACCCCTCCACTTT.

J is TRBJ2-2 and V is TRBV12-3 or TRBV12-4; TRBD1 agrees at 10 bases. J gave up 6 bases and V 5 bases, and 9 bases lay outside the gene matches. This CDR3 has 16 residues. CDR3 coding DNA: TGTGCCAGCAGTCGACAGGGGGCCCCGAGCGCCGGGGAGCTGTTTTTT. This sequence encodes CASSRQGAPSAGELFF.

There are many counts of this clonotype. The chain couples TRBV29-1 to TRBJ2-1; D is unresolved. This CDR3 spans 16 amino acids. Germline CDR1 and CDR2: SQVTM and ANQGSEA. V dropped 4 bases and J dropped 2 bases, with 18 bases sitting between them. CDR3 region: CSVGAVKADTYNEQFF. The CDR3 DNA follows: TGCAGCGTTGGGGCCGTGAAGGCCGATACCTACAATGAGCAGTTCTTC.

The chain joins TRBV4-2 to TRBJ2-7; weak D call: TRBD2 (5 bases). The CDR3 runs 14 residues. V lost 1 base, J lost 6 bases, and 13 bases lay in between. The V gene's germline CDR1 is LGHNA and CDR2 YNFKEQ. This CDR3 is CASSQGLLAGEQYF. DNA for the CDR3: TGTGCCAGCAGCCAAGGTCTGCTAGCAGGCGAGCAGTACTTC.

The chain couples TRBV6-6 to TRBJ2-6; the D is unclear. Looked up from germline, CDR1 is MNHNY and CDR2 is SVGAGI (reference sequence). There are 15 residues in the CDR3. The germline V and J ends were trimmed by 0 bases and 3 bases, with 6 bases remaining between them. CDR3 bases: TGTGCCAGCAGTTACTCCGAGGTTGGGGCCAACGTCCTGACTTTC. This sequence encodes CASSYSEVGANVLTF.

This CDR3 reads CAWSAGTGYNSPLHF. In nucleotides, the CDR3 is TGTGCCTGGAGTGCGGGGACAGGGTATAATTCACCCCTCCACTTT. This rearrangement joins TRBV7-2 to TRBJ1-6; 9 bases line up with TRBD1. V was pared by 11 bases and J by 4 bases, with 9 bases of the junction left unmatched. Germline CDR1 is SGHTA and CDR2 is FQGNSA. The CDR3 covers 15 residues.

This clonotype was found many times. The chain recombines TRBV7-2 with TRBJ2-7, with TRBD2 matching over 8 bases. The CDR3 covers 13 residues. Germline CDR1 SGHTA, CDR2 FQGNSA. V gave up 2 bases and J gave up 7 bases; unmatched junction bases: 4. CDR3 bases: TGTGCCAGCAGCTTAAAGCGGGGGAGTGAGCAGTACTTC. It encodes CASSLKRGSEQYF.

This clonotype was counted ten times or more. The CDR3 protein is CSVEAGGARVNTEAFF. CDR3 nucleotides: TGCAGCGTTGAAGCGGGAGGGGCCAGGGTGAACACTGAAGCTTTCTTT. This chain links TRBV29-1 with TRBJ1-1, with a possible D match to TRBD1 (5 bases). From germline, CDR1 is SQVTM and CDR2 ANQGSEA. Trimming removed 1 base at V and 0 bases at J, with 15 bases between. The CDR3 covers 16 residues. Filled out from reference TRBV29-1 and TRBJ1-1, the complete variable domain reads SAVISQKPSRDICQRGTSLTIQCQVDSQVTMMFWYRQQPGQSLTLIATANQGSEATYESGFVIDKFPISRPNLTFSTLTVSNMSPEDSSIYLCSVEAGGARVNTEAFFGQGTRLTVV.

Comment on this clonotype: At one boundary the junction diverges from the germline segment, which might be a read error. The chain combines TRBV7-8 with TRBJ1-5, with 8 bases matching TRBD1. Germline V lookup: CDR1 SGHVS, CDR2 FQNEAQ. The CDR3 extends over 15 amino acids. Here the CDR3 DNA reads TGCACCAGCAGCTTATCGGGACAGGACAATCAGCCCCAGCATTTT. Translated, it gives CTSSLSGQDNQPQHF.

This clonotype has at least ten counts. The rearrangement joins TRBV29-1 to TRBJ1-2, with 9 bases that match TRBD1. With V trimmed by 4 bases and J by 8 bases, 5 bases remained unmatched. The CDR3 sequence is 12 residues long. Per the germline V gene, CDR1 is SQVTM and CDR2 is ANQGSEA. The CDR3 bases are TGCAGCGTTGCCTCCGGGACAGGGGGCTACACCTTC. Translation: CSVASGTGGYTF.

This clonotype was detected many times. This rearrangement joins TRBV7-3 to TRBJ2-2; D gene ambiguous. Germline loops: CDR1 SGHTA, CDR2 FQGTGA. The CDR3 loop spans 14 amino acids. Trimming took 5 bases from V and 2 from J, leaving 9 bases between them. The CDR3 region has the DNA TGTGCCAGCAGCCAGTCTTCCAACACCGGGGAGCTGTTTTTT. It translates to CASSQSSNTGELFF.

This clonotype was seen more than once but under ten times. The chain uses TRBV12-3 or TRBV12-4 and TRBJ1-1; D is possibly TRBD1 (5 bases). The CDR3 is made up of 13 amino acids. Deletions cut 0 bases from V and 8 bases from J, with 10 bases between. CDR3 nucleotide sequence: TGTGCCAGCAGTTTAGCGGTCAGGGACGAAGCTTTCTTT. It is translated as CASSLAVRDEAFF.

This clonotype was detected many times. The missing conserved phenylalanine or tryptophan at the end of this CDR3 makes a read error likely. V is TRBV7-9 and J is TRBJ1-2; 7 bases are a match to TRBD1. The germline V gene encodes CDR1 SEHNR and CDR2 FQNEAQ (reference sequence). The CDR3 has 12 residues. The trim removed 5 bases at V and 8 bases at J, leaving 5 bases unmatched. The CDR3 DNA sequence: TGTGCCAGCAGCCTGTCAGGGGGAGGCTACACCTCC. Translated: CASSLSGGGYTS.

This clonotype was detected many times. The chain links TRBV29-1 to TRBJ1-2; D is perhaps TRBD1 (5 bases). Germline V CDR1 and CDR2: SQVTM, ANQGSEA. The CDR3 runs 14 residues. Trimming shortened V by 6 bases and J by 0 bases, and 14 bases separated the two germline ends. CDR3 DNA sequence: TGCAGCGTGACCACAGGACTCACTAACTATGGCTACACCTTC. Residues: CSVTTGLTNYGYTF.

As for this clonotype: One end of the junction varies from germline; a read error may be responsible. The chain links TRBV7-3 to TRBJ2-2; D ambiguous. Germline CDR1 is SGHTA and CDR2 is FQGTGA. The CDR3 sequence is 14 residues long. In DNA form, the CDR3 reads TGCGCCAGCAGCTTGAGATGGCAGGCCGGGGAGCTGTTTTTT. As protein: CASSLRWQAGELFF.

The rearrangement uses TRBV7-9 and TRBJ2-5, with D possibly being TRBD2 (6 bases). Germline CDR1 reads SEHNR; CDR2 reads FQNEAQ (reference sequence). The V end lost 3 bases, the J end lost 11 bases, and 13 bases lay between the germline ends. CDR3 length: 12 residues. As DNA, the CDR3 is TGTGCCAGCAGCTTGCAGGAGGGTGCGCAGTACTTC. It is translated as CASSLQEGAQYF. The whole variable domain, filled in from reference TRBV7-9 and TRBJ2-5, reads DTGVSQNPRHKITKRGQNVTFRCDPISEHNRLYWYRQTLGQGPEFLTYFQNEAQLEKSRLLSDRFSAERPKGSFSTLEIQRTEQGDSAMYLCASSLQEGAQYFGPGTRLLVL.

Notes on this clonotype: A much larger clone sits a single nucleotide away, making a read error possible. The rearrangement joins TRBV20-1 to TRBJ1-4, with TRBD1 as a possible D gene (5 bases). V lost 3 bases and J 7 bases, leaving 9 bases between the germline ends. The CDR3 sequence is 12 residues long. Germline CDR1 is DFQATT and CDR2 is SNEGSKA (reference sequence). The CDR3 spells CSASRGVEKLFF. The CDR3 DNA reads as TGCAGTGCTAGTAGGGGTGTTGAAAAACTGTTTTTT.

This clonotype came up many times. This CDR3 reads CASSVRQASNYGYTF. In DNA, the CDR3 is TGTGCCAGCAGCGTACGACAGGCGAGTAACTATGGCTACACCTTC. The chain uses TRBV7-2 and TRBJ1-2, with a weak D call TRBD1 (6 bases). V was pared by 5 bases and J by 1 base, with 14 bases between. From germline, CDR1 is SGHTA and CDR2 FQGNSA. The CDR3 sequence is 15 residues long. The full variable domain, in which reference TRBV7-2 and TRBJ1-2 provide the parts outside the CDR3, is GAGVSQSPSNKVTEKGKDVELRCDPISGHTALYWYRQSLGQGLEFLIYFQGNSAPDKSGLPSDRFSAERTGGSVSTLTIQRTQQEDSAVYLCASSVRQASNYGYTFGSGTRLTVV.